This record looks at one T cell receptor beta chain sequence and its context. Germline CDR1 is SGHTA and CDR2 is FQGNSA. V lost 4 bases and J lost 7; bases outside the gene matches: 11. This CDR3 has 15 amino acids. The sample belongs to a study of blood T cell repertoires in COVID-19. Study in general: Acute-phase and convalescent COVID-19 samples originated in the United States, Italy and Spain. Sources were T cells, B-cell-depleted T cells, or PBMCs; the material itself was cDNA or gDNA.

In the original workflow: Reference gene primer amplification in the assay estimated nucleated cell counts. The method was immunoSEQ multiplex PCR; TCRdb's version includes in-frame clones alone and lacks a portion of them. The D gene and trimming were derived from the DNA, and the V and J assignments and clone size from that table. The table includes 180,000 or so clones, roughly 80% detected once. The rearrangement uses TRBV7-2 and TRBJ2-5, with TRBD1 matching over 8 bases. The TCR sequence derives from a man in his fifties or sixties who had recovered from COVID-19. Material: peripheral blood. The CDR3 sequence is CASSSGQGTQSTQYF. The CDR3, as DNA: TGTGCCAGCAGCTCAGGACAGGGAACACAGTCGACCCAGTACTTC.